These 10 T cell receptor beta chains originate from one sample sequenced in a study of shared clonotypes between healthy human individuals. Produced via immunoSEQ multiplex PCR; TCRdb's table is partial and in-frame only. The sample has about 1 million clones, around 75% seen once; the top ten hold roughly 1.5%. Sequences were obtained from memory CD4+ T cells sorted from blood. Subset indicated: CD45RA-negative fraction. The receptors come from a man younger than 35 in good health.

Here the CDR3 DNA reads TGTGCCAGCCGGACAGGGTTTAACACCGGGGAGCTGTTTTTT. This translates into CASRTGFNTGELFF. The chain links TRBV28 to TRBJ2-2; 8 bases map to TRBD1. V lost 8 bases to trimming and J lost 2 bases; unmatched junction nucleotides: 4. The V gene's germline CDR1 is MDHEN and CDR2 SYDVKM. This CDR3 has 14 amino acids.

The genes are TRBV11-3 and TRBJ2-3; tentatively, D is TRBD2 (6 bases). The CDR3 has 15 amino acids. Germline CDR1 reads SGHNT; CDR2 reads YENEEA. Trimming removed 1 base at V and 6 bases at J, with 14 bases between. CDR3 nucleotides: TGTGCCAGCAGCTTAGGAGGCCCCGGAGGGGATACGCAGTATTTT. Its translation: CASSLGGPGGDTQYF.

V and J are TRBV2 and TRBJ2-2; the D call may be TRBD1 or TRBD2 (6 bases each). This CDR3 has 14 amino acids. Trimming pared 8 bases from V and 5 bases from J, leaving 15 bases between. Germline CDR1 is SNHLY and CDR2 is FYNNEI. CDR3 region: CASAIGGGTGELFF. For the CDR3, the DNA is TGTGCCAGCGCAATCGGAGGGGGAACCGGGGAGCTGTTTTTT.

The chain combines TRBV30 with TRBJ1-2; D is ambiguous. Trimming pared 2 bases from V and 5 bases from J, leaving 6 bases between. In germline, CDR1 is GTSNPN, CDR2 SVGIG (reference sequence). The length of the CDR3 is 11 residues. The CDR3 is CAWSRGYGYTF. CDR3 bases: TGTGCCTGGAGTCGGGGTTATGGCTACACCTTC.

The chain's CDR3 is CSVYGQRSYEQYF. The CDR3 coding sequence is TGCAGCGTTTATGGACAGCGCTCCTACGAGCAGTACTTC. The V and J genes are TRBV29-1 and TRBJ2-5; possibly TRBD1 for D (6 bases). The DNA end favors TRBJ2-7, so the J call may be wrong. CDR1 and CDR2 (germline): SQVTM, ANQGSEA. This CDR3 contains 13 residues.

The chain joins TRBV28 to TRBJ1-3; D call uncertain. CDR3 length: 12 amino acids. Between the trimmed V and J ends, which lost 6 bases and 4 bases, there was a span of 7 bases. CDR1 is MDHEN and CDR2 is SYDVKM in the germline V gene. CDR3 protein: CASSERGNTIYF. The DNA for the CDR3 is TGTGCCAGCAGCGAAAGGGGAAACACCATATATTTT. The whole variable domain, remainder taken from reference TRBV28 and TRBJ1-3, is DVKVTQSSRYLVKRTGEKVFLECVQDMDHENMFWYRQDPGLGLRLIYFSYDVKMKEKGDIPEGYSVSREKKERFSLILESASTNQTSMYLCASSERGNTIYFGEGSWLTVV.

The chain links TRBV6-5 to TRBJ2-4; 10 bases match TRBD2. The V gene's germline CDR1 is MNHEY and CDR2 SVGAGI. Losses at the gene ends were 7 bases for V and 5 bases for J; bases not matched to a gene: 8. The CDR3 spans 15 residues. The CDR3 nucleotides are TGTGCCAGCATCTCAAGCGGGAGGGCCCAAAACATTCAGTACTTC. Amino acids: CASISSGRAQNIQYF.

For this clone: A single base is all that separates this from a far larger clone, so a read error is likely. Other DNA variants within this sample encode the same CDR3. The chain combines TRBV29-1 with TRBJ1-5, with 8 bases matching TRBD1. The germline V gene encodes CDR1 SQVTM and CDR2 ANQGSEA. This CDR3 is built from 13 residues. CDR3 sequence: CSVAAGGGQPQHF. CDR3 bases: TGTAGCGTTGCGGCAGGGGGCGGTCAGCCCCAGCATTTT. Supplemented by reference TRBV29-1 and TRBJ1-5, the full variable domain reads SAVISQKPSRDICQRGTSLTIQCQVDSQVTMMFWYRQQPGQSLTLIATANQGSEATYESGFVIDKFPISRPNLTFSTLTVSNMSPEDSSIYLCSVAAGGGQPQHFGDGTRLSIL.

The J gene is TRBJ1-3, the V gene TRBV4-1, with TRBD1 matching 7 bases. J was trimmed by 0 bases and V by 0 bases; bases with no gene match: 5. Germline-derived CDR1 and CDR2 are MGHRA and YSYEKL. The CDR3 sequence is 17 residues long. The CDR3 DNA sequence: TGCGCCAGCAGCCAAGATGGGACAGTGAGCTCTGGAAACACCATATATTTT. Translated: CASSQDGTVSSGNTIYF.

This clone was counted a few times. The same CDR3 is also encoded by other DNA sequences in this sample. The CDR3 is CASSLGLAEETQYF. Written as DNA, the CDR3 is TGTGCCAGCAGCTTAGGACTAGCGGAAGAGACCCAGTACTTC. This chain links TRBV7-2 with TRBJ2-5; 9 bases map to TRBD2. V shed 1 base and J 3 bases; nucleotides not matched to a gene: 0. CDR1 is SGHTA, CDR2 FQGNSA, per germline. The CDR3 contains 14 residues.